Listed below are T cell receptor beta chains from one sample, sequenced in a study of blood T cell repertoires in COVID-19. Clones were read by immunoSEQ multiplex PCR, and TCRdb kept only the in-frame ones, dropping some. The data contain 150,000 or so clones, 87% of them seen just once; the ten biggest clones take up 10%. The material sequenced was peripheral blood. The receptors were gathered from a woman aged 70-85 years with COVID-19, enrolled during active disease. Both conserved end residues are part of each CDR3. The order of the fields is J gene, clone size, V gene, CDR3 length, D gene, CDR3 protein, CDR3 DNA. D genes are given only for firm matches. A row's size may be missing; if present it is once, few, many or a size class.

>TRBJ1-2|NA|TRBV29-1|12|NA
CSGTTGYYGYTF
TGCAGCGGCACTACAGGGTACTATGGCTACACCTTC
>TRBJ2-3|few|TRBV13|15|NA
CASSLGLTGTDTQYF
TGTGCCAGCAGCTTAGGCCTTACGGGCACAGATACGCAGTATTTT
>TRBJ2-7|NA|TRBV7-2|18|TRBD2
CASSLTTSGRTTPYEQYF
TGTGCCAGCAGCTTAACGACTAGCGGGCGAACAACCCCCTACGAGCAGTACTTC
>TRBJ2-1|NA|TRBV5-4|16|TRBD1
CASSLPPGQGANEQFF
TGTGCCAGCAGCTTGCCCCCGGGACAGGGTGCCAATGAGCAGTTCTTC
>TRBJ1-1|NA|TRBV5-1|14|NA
CASQGGDINTEAFF
TGCGCCAGCCAGGGTGGGGACATCAACACTGAAGCTTTCTTT
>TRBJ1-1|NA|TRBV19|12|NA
CASSMLRGEAFF
TGTGCCAGTAGTATGTTAAGGGGTGAAGCTTTCTTT
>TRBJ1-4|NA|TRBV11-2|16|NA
CASSLGYSGPNEKLFF
TGTGCCAGCAGCTTAGGGTACAGCGGACCTAATGAAAAACTGTTTTTT
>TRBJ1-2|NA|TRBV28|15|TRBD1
CASSYPTDRGHGYTF
TGTGCCAGCAGCTACCCTACGGACAGGGGGCATGGCTACACCTTC
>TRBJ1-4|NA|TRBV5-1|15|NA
CASSFSGIPNEKLFF
TGCGCCAGCAGCTTTTCAGGGATACCTAATGAAAAACTGTTTTTT
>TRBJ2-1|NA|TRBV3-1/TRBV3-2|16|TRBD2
CASSRFGRGSYNEQFF
TGTGCCAGCAGCCGATTTGGGCGGGGGAGCTACAATGAGCAGTTCTTC
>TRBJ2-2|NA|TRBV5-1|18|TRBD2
CASSWDSGGAANTGELFF
TGCGCCAGCAGCTGGGATAGCGGGGGGGCCGCGAACACCGGGGAGCTGTTTTTT
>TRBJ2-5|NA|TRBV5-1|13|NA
CASSIQGGETQYF
TGCGCCAGCAGCATACAGGGCGGAGAGACCCAGTACTTC
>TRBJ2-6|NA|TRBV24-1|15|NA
CATSAGGSGANVLTF
TGTGCCACCAGTGCAGGTGGCTCTGGGGCCAACGTCCTGACTTTC
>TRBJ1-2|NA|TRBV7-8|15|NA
CASSYDSQTVYGYTF
TGTGCCAGCAGCTACGACTCTCAGACAGTCTATGGCTACACCTTC
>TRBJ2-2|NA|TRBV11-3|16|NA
CASSLSIPGVPGELFF
TGTGCCAGCAGCCTCTCCATCCCGGGAGTCCCCGGGGAGCTGTTTTTT
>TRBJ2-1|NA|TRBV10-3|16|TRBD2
CAISATSGTHYNEQFF
TGTGCCATCAGTGCTACTAGCGGGACCCACTACAATGAGCAGTTCTTC
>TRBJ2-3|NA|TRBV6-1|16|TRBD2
CASSVERGLGEDTQYF
TGTGCCAGCAGTGTGGAGCGGGGGTTGGGGGAAGATACGCAGTATTTT
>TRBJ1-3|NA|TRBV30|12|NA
CACVPGGNTIYF
TGTGCCTGCGTCCCGGGAGGAAACACCATATATTTT
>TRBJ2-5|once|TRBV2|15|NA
CASTGDQGRGETQYF
TGTGCCAGCACTGGGGACCAGGGGAGGGGAGAGACCCAGTACTTC
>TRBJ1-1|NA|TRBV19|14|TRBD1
CASTQLGQGTEAFF
TGTGCCAGTACCCAATTAGGACAGGGCACTGAAGCTTTCTTT
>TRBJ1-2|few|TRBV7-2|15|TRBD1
CASSLGDRGLWGYTF
TGTGCCAGCAGCTTAGGGGACAGGGGGCTATGGGGCTACACCTTC
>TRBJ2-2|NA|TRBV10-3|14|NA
CAIRSGQNTGELFF
TGTGCCATCAGATCCGGACAGAACACCGGGGAGCTGTTTTTT
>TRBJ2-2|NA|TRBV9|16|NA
CASSVVVGGGTGELFF
TGTGCCAGCAGCGTAGTAGTCGGGGGTGGCACCGGGGAGCTGTTTTTT
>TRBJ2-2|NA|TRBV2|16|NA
CASSATRNDNTGELFF
TGTGCCAGCAGCGCCACTAGGAACGACAACACCGGGGAGCTGTTTTTT
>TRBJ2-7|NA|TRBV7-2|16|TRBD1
CASSLAPGQGPYEQYF
TGTGCCAGCAGCTTAGCCCCGGGACAGGGCCCCTACGAGCAGTACTTC
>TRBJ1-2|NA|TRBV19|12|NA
CASSTIMADYTF
TGTGCCAGTAGTACCATTATGGCAGACTACACCTTC
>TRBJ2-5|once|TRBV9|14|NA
CASSVGSRPETQYF
TGTGCCAGCAGCGTTGGTAGCCGCCCAGAGACCCAGTACTTC
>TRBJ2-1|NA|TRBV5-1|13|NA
CASKVPGGNEQFF
TGCGCCAGCAAAGTACCCGGGGGCAATGAGCAGTTCTTC
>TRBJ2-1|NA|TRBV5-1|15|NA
CASSLVQGGDNEQFF
TGCGCCAGCAGCTTGGTTCAGGGCGGTGACAATGAGCAGTTCTTC
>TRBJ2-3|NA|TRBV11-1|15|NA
CASRDGAGSTDTQYF
TGTGCCAGCCGAGACGGGGCGGGAAGCACAGATACGCAGTATTTT